The present entry profiles one TCR beta chain with its context. These data originate in a study of shared T cell receptors in the human thymus. Clones were sequenced by immunoSEQ multiplex PCR, and TCRdb holds only the in-frame ones, with some missing. The profile covers about 660,000 clones, with around 89% appearing a single time and over 0.008% taken by the ten largest. V dropped 6 bases and J dropped 5; count of bases not matched to a gene: 3. CDR3 length: 14 residues. CDR1 SNHLY and CDR2 FYNNEI come from the germline V gene. These same records also appear under a second study, on human thymus T cells. According to that study: The sample donors, healthy Finnish infants, were having corrective surgery for congenital heart defects. Thymic resections from corrective heart surgery supplied the tissue. A high degree of thymic repertoire overlap among unrelated individuals was reported in related research.

This chain links TRBV2 with TRBJ2-1, with 11 bases that match TRBD2. This clonotype was obtained from a boy less than two years old with a congenital heart defect. What was sequenced was thymocytes. CDR3 loop: CASRRTSGHNEQFF. The CDR3 nucleotides read TGTGCCAGCAGGCGGACTAGCGGGCACAATGAGCAGTTCTTC.